Below, one T cell receptor (beta chain) is given with its context. Its matching antigen is unknown. Here immunoSEQ multiplex PCR was the method, and the copy in TCRdb shows in-frame clones only, minus some. Of about 350,000 clones listed, 86% are singletons. This sample stems from a study of Ad26.COV2.S vaccination and SARS-CoV-2 variants. Described treatment: around 19 received Ad26.COV2.S at low or high dose, single or two shots; roughly five received placebo; per-sample allocation not given. Repertoires come from day 63 after the first vaccine or placebo injection. The donor was a Boston adult aged 18-55 years. An Ad26 vector expressing Wuhan-strain SARS-CoV-2 spike served as the vaccine. Points from the study as a whole: The TCR breadth and depth analyses may have understated or missed part of the total T cell responses.

This CDR3 has 12 amino acids. The germline gives CDR1 LNHDA, CDR2 SQIVND (reference sequence). Trimming removed 10 bases from V and 7 bases from J; junction bases left unmatched: 3. This sequence was found in a person between 18 and 59 years old who received the Ad26.COV2.S COVID-19 vaccine or a placebo. Specimen: peripheral blood, collected in a trial of Ad26.COV2.S vaccine versus placebo. This chain links TRBV19 with TRBJ1-6; 8 bases are a match to TRBD1. CDR3 loop: CATRTGNSPLHF. The CDR3 region has the DNA TGTGCCACTCGGACAGGGAATTCACCCCTCCACTTT.